Following are 21 T cell receptor beta chains from one sample sequenced in a study of CD8 T cells in Susac syndrome. Random hexamers primed reverse transcription of about 0.5 to 1 ug RNA. TCRdb re-derived calls from the immunoSEQ multiplex PCR reads in MiXCR, one entry per CDR3 protein. The table shows 100,000 to 150,000 distinct CDR3 sequences, with around 96% occurring only once. Sequenced input: CD4+ T cells from PBMCs. These receptors were taken from a human donor in good health.

CDR3 protein: CASQGVGETQYF. For the CDR3, the DNA is TGTGCCAGCCAGGGGGTGGGAGAGACCCAGTACTTC. The chain couples TRBV27 to TRBJ2-5, with 7 bases that match TRBD1. Germline-derived CDR1 and CDR2 are MNHEY and SMNVEV (reference sequence). V was clipped by 8 bases and J by 4 bases; unmatched bases: 4. This CDR3 spans 12 amino acids.

This chain joins TRBV4-2 and TRBJ2-7; 9 bases agree with TRBD2. The V gene's germline CDR1 is LGHNA and CDR2 YNFKEQ. V was clipped by 4 bases and J by 6 bases; unmatched bases: 7. The CDR3 sequence is 14 residues long. CDR3 in DNA: TGTGCCAGCAGCCCCCCTTTAGCGGGAGTCGAGCAGTACTTC. This gives the protein CASSPPLAGVEQYF.

The rearrangement uses TRBV30 and TRBJ1-5, with 11 bases fitting TRBD1. The V gene's germline CDR1 is GTSNPN and CDR2 SVGIG (reference sequence). CDR3 length: 15 amino acids. Losses at the gene ends were 2 bases for V and 6 bases for J; bases not matched to a gene: 6. CDR3 sequence (DNA): TGTGCCTGGAGTACCGGACAGGGGGCCTCTCAGCCCCAGCATTTT. Its protein product is CAWSTGQGASQPQHF.

The chain employs TRBV29-1 and TRBJ1-1; 7 nucleotides line up with TRBD1. CDR3 length: 13 residues. J lost 6 bases, V lost 6 bases, and 10 bases had no gene match. The V gene's germline CDR1 is SQVTM and CDR2 ANQGSEA. The CDR3 region is CSVALFQGAEAFF. For the CDR3, the DNA is TGCAGCGTAGCCCTCTTCCAGGGGGCTGAAGCTTTCTTT.

The V gene is TRBV6-6, the J gene TRBJ1-6; 8 bases fit TRBD1. The CDR3 sequence is 14 residues long. Per germline, CDR1 MNHNY and CDR2 SVGAGI (reference sequence). The trim removed 5 bases at V and 11 bases at J, leaving 8 bases unmatched. This chain's CDR3 is CASSPQGELTPLHF. The CDR3 DNA reads as TGTGCCAGCAGTCCACAGGGGGAATTAACACCCCTCCACTTT.

This chain uses TRBV7-2 with TRBJ2-7; D gene unclear. CDR1 and CDR2 from the germline V gene are SGHTA and FQGNSA. Trimming removed 2 bases at V and 3 bases at J, with 8 bases between. The CDR3 loop spans 13 amino acids. The CDR3 DNA reads as TGTGCCAGCAGCTTAAAGCGTATCTACGAGCAGTACTTC. Encoded protein: CASSLKRIYEQYF. Based on the CDR3 plus reference TRBV7-2 and TRBJ2-7, the full variable domain is GAGVSQSPSNKVTEKGKDVELRCDPISGHTALYWYRQSLGQGLEFLIYFQGNSAPDKSGLPSDRFSAERTGGSVSTLTIQRTQQEDSAVYLCASSLKRIYEQYFGPGTRLTVT.

The chain has TRBV4-3 and TRBJ1-5; D is possibly TRBD1 (6 bases). The V gene lost 0 bases and the J gene lost 1 base, with 10 bases spanning the gap. The germline V gene has CDR1 LGHNA and CDR2 YSLEER. CDR3 length: 16 residues. CDR3 sequence (DNA): TGCGCCAGCAGCCAAGATCACGACAGGAGCAATCAGCCCCAGCATTTT. Translated, it gives CASSQDHDRSNQPQHF.

The chain has TRBV7-9 and TRBJ2-3; 11 bases line up with TRBD2. This CDR3 contains 16 residues. Trimming at V came to 5 bases and at J to 1 base, leaving 5 bases not matched to a gene. CDR1 is SEHNR, CDR2 FQNEAQ, per germline (reference sequence). The chain's CDR3 is CASSTLAGGGTDTQYF. CDR3 coding DNA: TGTGCCAGCAGCACCCTAGCGGGAGGAGGCACAGATACGCAGTATTTT.

This chain joins TRBV10-3 and TRBJ1-5; D gene ambiguous. V lost 7 bases and J 3 bases, leaving 10 bases between the germline ends. This CDR3 is built from 13 residues. Germline-derived CDR1 and CDR2 are ENHRY and SYGVKD. The CDR3 here is CAITPGFNQPQHF. Here the CDR3 DNA reads TGTGCCATCACTCCGGGATTCAATCAGCCCCAGCATTTT.

The chain is built from TRBV2 and TRBJ1-2, with a tentative D call TRBD1 (6 bases). V dropped 0 bases and J dropped 5 bases, with 10 bases sitting between them. In germline, CDR1 is SNHLY, CDR2 FYNNEI. The CDR3 spans 14 residues. As DNA, the CDR3 is TGTGCCAGCAGTGAAGCCTACGGGACATATGGCTACACCTTC. Protein sequence: CASSEAYGTYGYTF.

The V gene is TRBV7-2, the J gene TRBJ2-3; 10 nucleotides match TRBD2. The CDR3 has 15 amino acids. Per germline, CDR1 SGHTA and CDR2 FQGNSA. J lost 5 bases, V lost 8 bases, and 10 bases had no gene match. The chain's CDR3 is CASRLAGGPVDTQYF. The DNA of the CDR3 is TGTGCCAGCCGTTTAGCGGGAGGTCCGGTAGATACGCAGTATTTT.

The count of this clonotype is one. This chain uses TRBV18 with TRBJ2-1, with 10 nucleotides matching TRBD2. Germline V gives CDR1 KGHSH, CDR2 LQKENI. This CDR3 comprises 14 residues. Trimming at V came to 3 bases and at J to 8 bases, leaving 4 bases not matched to a gene. CDR3 protein: CASSPLAGVDEQFF. The CDR3 DNA follows: TGTGCCAGCTCACCCCTAGCGGGAGTCGATGAGCAGTTCTTC.

V is TRBV21-1 and J is TRBJ2-7; the table assigns TRBD2, which was not confirmed against the DNA. TRBV21-1 is a listed pseudogene. This CDR3 region has 14 residues. CDR3 DNA: TGTGCCAGCAGCAAGGAAGGGCCTACCTACGAGCAGTACTTC. Translated: CASSKEGPTYEQYF.

This rearrangement joins TRBV19 to TRBJ1-2; 7 nucleotides line up with TRBD1. The CDR3 is made up of 14 amino acids. V lost 2 bases to trimming and J lost 4 bases; unmatched junction nucleotides: 4. The germline CDR1 and CDR2 sequences are LNHDA and SQIVND (reference sequence). The CDR3 protein is CASSIRGQIYGYTF. The CDR3 DNA sequence: TGTGCCAGTAGTATAAGGGGACAGATCTATGGCTACACCTTC.

The CDR3: CASSPQPSLGPYEQYF. The CDR3 DNA reads TGTGCCAGCAGCCCACAGCCGAGTCTTGGGCCTTACGAGCAGTACTTC. This chain uses TRBV13 with TRBJ2-7, with D unresolved. CDR3 size: 16 residues. V was clipped by 5 bases and J by 4 bases, with 21 bases between them. The germline V gene encodes CDR1 PRHDT and CDR2 FYEKMQ (reference sequence).

V is TRBV18 and J is TRBJ1-1; D perhaps matches TRBD1 (6 bases). Looked up from germline, CDR1 is KGHSH and CDR2 is LQKENI. CDR3 length: 15 amino acids. The V gene lost 0 bases and the J gene lost 8 bases, with 16 bases spanning the gap. This chain's CDR3 is CASSPPGMQGREAFF. DNA of the CDR3: TGTGCCAGCTCACCACCGGGGATGCAGGGGCGGGAAGCTTTCTTT. The variable domain in full, completed from reference TRBV18 and TRBJ1-1, reads NAGVMQNPRHLVRRRGQEARLRCSPMKGHSHVYWYRQLPEEGLKFMVYLQKENIIDESGMPKERFSAEFPKEGPSILRIQQVVRGDSAAYFCASSPPGMQGREAFFGQGTRLTVV.

The chain recombines TRBV7-2 with TRBJ2-4, with D possibly matching TRBD1 (6 bases). Between the trimmed V and J ends, which lost 2 bases and 1 base, there was a span of 9 bases. CDR1 and CDR2 (germline): SGHTA, FQGNSA. This CDR3 is 15 amino acids long. The CDR3 DNA reads TGTGCCAGCAGCTTAACAGGGACCGCCAAAAACATTCAGTACTTC. Translating it yields CASSLTGTAKNIQYF.

This chain connects TRBV6-1 to TRBJ1-5; no clear D. The CDR3 extends over 15 amino acids. The V and J ends lost 2 bases and 4 bases respectively, with 12 bases between them. Germline V gene sequence: CDR1 MNHNS, CDR2 SASEGT. CDR3 loop: CASSEHRPANQPQHF. In nucleotides, the CDR3 is TGTGCCAGCAGTGAACATCGACCGGCTAATCAGCCCCAGCATTTT.

The CDR3 nucleotides are TGTGCCAGCAGCCACCGGGACAGAACCACCGGGGAGCTGTTTTTT. Translation gives CASSHRDRTTGELFF. This chain connects TRBV7-2 to TRBJ2-2; TRBD1 agrees at 7 bases. With V trimmed by 5 bases and J by 4 bases, 7 bases remained unmatched. Germline V gene lookup returns CDR1 SGHTA and CDR2 FQGNSA. The CDR3 runs to 15 residues.

The chain is built from TRBV5-6 and TRBJ2-7; D is unclear. V was shortened by 0 bases and J by 2 bases, with 9 bases between the two germline ends. Germline V CDR1 and CDR2: SGHDT, YYEEEE. The CDR3 sequence is 14 residues long. The CDR3 nucleotides are TGTGCCAGCAGCTTGGGCCCACCCCCCTACGAGCAGTACTTC. Protein: CASSLGPPPYEQYF.

Here the CDR3 reads CAISQGPDIQYF. CDR3 DNA sequence: TGTGCCATCAGCCAGGGACCGGACATTCAGTACTTC. The V and J genes are TRBV10-3 and TRBJ2-4; D tentatively reads TRBD1 or TRBD2 (5 bases each). Trimming removed 6 bases from V and 8 bases from J, with 11 bases in between. The germline CDR1 and CDR2 sequences are ENHRY and SYGVKD. The CDR3 consists of 12 residues.